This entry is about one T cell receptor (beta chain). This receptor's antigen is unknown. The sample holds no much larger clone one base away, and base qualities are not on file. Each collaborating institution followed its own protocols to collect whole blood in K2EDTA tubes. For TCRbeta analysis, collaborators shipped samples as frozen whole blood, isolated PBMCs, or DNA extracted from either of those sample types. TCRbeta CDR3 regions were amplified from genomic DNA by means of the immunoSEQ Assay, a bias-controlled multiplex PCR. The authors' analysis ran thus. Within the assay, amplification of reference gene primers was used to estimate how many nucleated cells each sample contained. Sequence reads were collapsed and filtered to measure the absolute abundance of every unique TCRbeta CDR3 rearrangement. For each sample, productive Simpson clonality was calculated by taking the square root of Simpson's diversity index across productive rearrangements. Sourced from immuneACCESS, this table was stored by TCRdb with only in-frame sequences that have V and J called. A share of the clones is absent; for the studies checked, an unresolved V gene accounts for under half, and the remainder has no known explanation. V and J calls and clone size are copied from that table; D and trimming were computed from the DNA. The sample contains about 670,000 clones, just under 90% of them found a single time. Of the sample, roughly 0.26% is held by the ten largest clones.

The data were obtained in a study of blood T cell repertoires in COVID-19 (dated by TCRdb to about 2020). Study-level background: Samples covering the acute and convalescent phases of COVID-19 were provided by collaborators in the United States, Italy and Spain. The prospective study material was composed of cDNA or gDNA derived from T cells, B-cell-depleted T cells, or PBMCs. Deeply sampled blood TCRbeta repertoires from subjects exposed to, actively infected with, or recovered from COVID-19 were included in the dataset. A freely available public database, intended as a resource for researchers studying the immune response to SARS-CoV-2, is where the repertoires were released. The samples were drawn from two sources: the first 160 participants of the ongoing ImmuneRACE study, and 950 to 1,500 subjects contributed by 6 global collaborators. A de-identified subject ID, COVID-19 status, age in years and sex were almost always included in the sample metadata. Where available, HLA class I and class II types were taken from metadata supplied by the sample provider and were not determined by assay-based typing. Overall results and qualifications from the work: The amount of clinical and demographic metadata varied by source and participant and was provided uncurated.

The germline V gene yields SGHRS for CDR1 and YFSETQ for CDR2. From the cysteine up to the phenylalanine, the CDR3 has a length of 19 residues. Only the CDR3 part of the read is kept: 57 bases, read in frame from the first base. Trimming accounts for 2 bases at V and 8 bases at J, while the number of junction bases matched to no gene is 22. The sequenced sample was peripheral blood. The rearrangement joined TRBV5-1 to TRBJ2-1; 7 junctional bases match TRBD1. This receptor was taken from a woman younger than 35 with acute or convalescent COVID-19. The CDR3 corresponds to CASSFRQGAFIISPYEQFF. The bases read TGCGCCAGCAGCTTTCGACAGGGTGCTTTTATAATCAGTCCATATGAGCAGTTCTTC.